These 25 T cell receptor beta chains came from one sample sequenced in a study of CXCR3-negative and CXCR3-positive naive CD8 T cells. The antigens these receptors bind are not known. Whole-study findings and limits: For CXCR3-positive naive cells, TRB CDR3s were more hydrophobic than those of CXCR3-negative naive cells.

All TRB cDNA libraries came from 5' RACE performed with UMI labels. No DNA is given; TCRdb re-called the 5' RACE reads and lists each CDR3 protein once. The repertoire table contains about 150,000 distinct CDR3 sequences. Sample: naive CXCR3+ CD8+ T cells from blood. Regarding subset: CD45RO-CCR7+CD27+CD95- naive CD8+ T cells expressing CXCR3 (TNR3+). These TCRs come from a human donor in good health. Some clones in this sample may be carry-over from other donors' samples.

V and J are TRBV12-3 or TRBV12-4 and TRBJ2-1; the TRBD2 assignment by TCRdb is unverifiable without DNA. The CDR3 loop spans 15 amino acids. The CDR3 reads CASTLSGRSYNEQFF.

V and J are TRBV20-1 and TRBJ2-3; TCRdb's D call of TRBD2 is untestable without DNA. Germline V CDR1 and CDR2: DFQATT, SNEGSKA (reference sequence). The CDR3 sequence is 16 residues long. The CDR3 is CSARDAIAGTRNTQYF.

The J gene is TRBJ2-7, the V gene TRBV7-9; TCRdb's D gene call, TRBD1, goes unchecked for lack of DNA. CDR3 length: 15 residues. Germline V CDR1 and CDR2: SEHNR, FQNEAQ (reference sequence). The CDR3 is CASSLAFKGAYEQYF.

The chain is built from TRBV28 and TRBJ2-5; TCRdb's D call, TRBD2, is unchecked because there is no DNA. This CDR3 spans 14 amino acids. Per the germline V gene, CDR1 is MDHEN and CDR2 is SYDVKM. The CDR3 reads CASSLPGGPETQYF.

The rearrangement links TRBV7-9 to TRBJ2-1; TCRdb reports TRBD1, a call that lacks DNA to check it against. The CDR3 spans 12 residues. The V gene's germline CDR1 is SEHNR and CDR2 FQNEAQ (reference sequence). CDR3 sequence: CASRDMHNEQFF.

V and J are TRBV7-2 and TRBJ1-2; with no DNA, the TCRdb D assignment of TRBD1 cannot be verified. CDR1 and CDR2 (germline): SGHTA, FQGNSA. This CDR3 comprises 16 residues. CDR3 loop: CASSKDHRVLTYGYTF.

The V call is TRBV12-3 or TRBV12-4, the J call TRBJ2-1; TCRdb gives TRBD2 as the D gene, but with no DNA this cannot be confirmed. This CDR3 is built from 16 residues. CDR3 in amino acids: CASSSVLANLLNEQFF.

The chain recombines TRBV7-2 with TRBJ1-3; the D call from TCRdb, TRBD1, cannot be confirmed without DNA. From germline, CDR1 is SGHTA and CDR2 FQGNSA. The CDR3 consists of 18 residues. CDR3: CASSLDRGYPLSGNTIYF.

CDR3 sequence reads: CSVEGTSVYNEQFF. The chain joins TRBV29-1 to TRBJ2-1; as DNA is missing, the TRBD2 call by TCRdb cannot be tested. CDR3 length: 14 residues. CDR1 and CDR2 from the germline V gene are SQVTM and ANQGSEA.

The CDR3 sequence: CASSSGLTDYGYTF. The genes are TRBV7-8 and TRBJ1-2. The length of the CDR3 is 14 residues. From germline, CDR1 is SGHVS and CDR2 FQNEAQ.

The V and J genes are TRBV12-3 or TRBV12-4 and TRBJ1-1. The CDR3 totals 14 residues. CDR3 sequence reads: CASTLAGRNTEAFF.

The CDR3 sequence is CASSSFGEKLFF. V gene TRBV7-9 combines with J gene TRBJ1-4. Germline V gene sequence: CDR1 SEHNR, CDR2 FQNEAQ (reference sequence). The length of the CDR3 is 12 residues.

This chain uses TRBV2 with TRBJ2-7; checking the TCRdb D call of TRBD1 is not possible without DNA. The germline gives CDR1 SNHLY, CDR2 FYNNEI. This CDR3 region has 14 residues. CDR3 in amino acids: CASSESRGIDEQYF.

The chain employs TRBV5-5 and TRBJ2-1. Germline V lookup: CDR1 SGHKS, CDR2 YYEKEE (reference sequence). The CDR3 consists of 15 residues. This CDR3 is CASSDVAISYNEQFF. The complete variable domain, with remaining parts taken from reference TRBV5-5 and TRBJ2-1, reads DAGVTQSPTHLIKTRGQQVTLRCSPISGHKSVSWYQQVLGQGPQFIFQYYEKEERGRGNFPDRFSARQFPNYSSELNVNALLLGDSALYLCASSDVAISYNEQFFGPGTRLTVL.

The chain couples TRBV20-1 to TRBJ1-1; TCRdb gives TRBD1 as the D gene, but with no DNA this cannot be confirmed. This CDR3 contains 13 residues. Germline V gene lookup returns CDR1 DFQATT and CDR2 SNEGSKA (reference sequence). CDR3 sequence reads: CSLAGWGNTEAFF.

The chain couples TRBV23-1 to TRBJ2-2. TRBV23-1 is an ORF, with its function uncertain. CDR3 length equals 19 residues. The CDR3: CASSPYRMDEDANTGELFF.

The genes are TRBV7-9 and TRBJ2-7; there is no DNA to check the TCRdb D call of TRBD1. Germline assignment: CDR1 SEHNR and CDR2 FQNEAQ (reference sequence). CDR3 length: 15 amino acids. The CDR3 region is CASSRPQTGDYEQYF. The whole variable domain, remainder taken from reference TRBV7-9 and TRBJ2-7, is DTGVSQNPRHKITKRGQNVTFRCDPISEHNRLYWYRQTLGQGPEFLTYFQNEAQLEKSRLLSDRFSAERPKGSFSTLEIQRTEQGDSAMYLCASSRPQTGDYEQYFGPGTRLTVT.

The chain has TRBV20-1 and TRBJ2-3; TCRdb calls TRBD2, which cannot be checked without DNA. This CDR3 is built from 14 residues. Germline V CDR1 and CDR2: DFQATT, SNEGSKA (reference sequence). CDR3 in amino acids: CSAVSAGGVDTQYF.

This sequence joins TRBV4-2 and TRBJ1-2; no DNA is available, so the TRBD1 call from TCRdb remains unchecked. The V gene's germline CDR1 is LGHNA and CDR2 YNFKEQ. CDR3 length: 19 amino acids. CDR3 residues: CASSLPRGESGSKVDGYTF.

The V call is TRBV27, the J call TRBJ2-7; TCRdb gives TRBD2 as the D gene, but with no DNA this cannot be confirmed. CDR1 MNHEY and CDR2 SMNVEV come from the germline V gene (reference sequence). The CDR3 is 14 amino acids. The CDR3: CASSLGWLGPEQYF.

V and J are TRBV6-5 and TRBJ2-7. This CDR3 contains 14 residues. Germline loops: CDR1 MNHEY, CDR2 SVGAGI. The CDR3 is CASSYSGEAYEQYF.

V and J are TRBV7-9 and TRBJ2-1; there is no DNA to check the TCRdb D call of TRBD1. The V gene's germline CDR1 is SEHNR and CDR2 FQNEAQ (reference sequence). CDR3 length: 15 amino acids. This chain's CDR3 is CASSRGTGFYNEQFF.

The chain joins TRBV7-6 to TRBJ2-7; TCRdb reports TRBD1, a call that lacks DNA to check it against. The CDR3 totals 15 residues. Germline CDR1 reads SGHVS; CDR2 reads FNYEAQ. Here the CDR3 reads CASSLAGDVHYEQYF.

The rearrangement uses TRBV29-1 and TRBJ2-1. The CDR3 is 13 amino acids. Germline V gene sequence: CDR1 SQVTM, CDR2 ANQGSEA. The CDR3 here is CSVTYSLYNEQFF.

The rearrangement links TRBV3-1 to TRBJ1-1. Germline CDR1 LGHDT, CDR2 YNNKEL (reference sequence). The CDR3 covers 13 residues. The chain's CDR3 is CASSQGRETEAFF.